The clone carrying this TCR beta chain was observed a single time. The target antigen is unknown. Via MiXCR, TCRdb re-called the 5' RACE reads, giving one row per CDR3 protein. There are 45,000 to 60,000 distinct CDR3 sequences in the sample; approximately 25% occur only once, and about 3% lies in the top ten. Overall study findings and caveats: The larger-cohort validation was restricted to a single TCR beta V-J rearrangement rather than whole repertoires. Tumor Tregs overlapped most with tumor, then blood, naive CD4+ cells.

Per germline, CDR1 SNHLY and CDR2 FYNNEI. The V gene lost 6 bases and the J gene lost 7 bases, with 13 bases spanning the gap. This CDR3 spans 13 amino acids. The gene calls are TRBV2 and TRBJ2-1; possibly TRBD1 for D (6 bases). Source material: tumor-infiltrating naive CD4+ T cells sorted from the breast tumor. Subset in this sample: naive CD4+ T cells, CD4+CD45RA+CD25-. The TCR comes from a female donor with breast cancer. CDR3 loop: CASRMGHFNEQFF. The CDR3 DNA sequence: TGTGCCAGCAGGATGGGACACTTTAATGAGCAGTTCTTC.